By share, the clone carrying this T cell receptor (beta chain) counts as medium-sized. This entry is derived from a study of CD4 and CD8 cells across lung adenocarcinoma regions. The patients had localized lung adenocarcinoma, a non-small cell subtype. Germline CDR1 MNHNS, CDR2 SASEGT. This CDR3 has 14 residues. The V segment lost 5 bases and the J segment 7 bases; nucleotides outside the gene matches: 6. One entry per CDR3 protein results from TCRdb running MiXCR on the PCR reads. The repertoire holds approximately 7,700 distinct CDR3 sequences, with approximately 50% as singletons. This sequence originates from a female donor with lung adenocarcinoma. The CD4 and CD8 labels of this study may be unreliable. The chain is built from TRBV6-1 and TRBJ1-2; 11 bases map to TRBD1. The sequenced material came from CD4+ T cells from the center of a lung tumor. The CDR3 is CASSTGQGVGGYTF. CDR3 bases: TGTGCCAGCAGTACGGGACAGGGGGTTGGTGGCTACACCTTC.